Listed below are T cell receptor beta chains from one sample, sequenced in a study of a mutant IDH1 vaccine in newly diagnosed glioma. Their target antigens are unknown. Sequenced by immunoSEQ multiplex PCR; TCRdb stores in-frame clones only, minus some. Found here are tens of thousands of clones, approximately 80% of them singletons; the top ten hold 3% to 4%. Sequencing used PBMCs, obtained from a glioma patient whose treatment included an IDH1 peptide vaccine. Receptors originate from a man in his thirties or forties with glioma. CDR3s include the opening cysteine and the closing phenylalanine or tryptophan. Fields, in order: D gene, J gene, clone size, V gene, CDR3 DNA, CDR3 protein. The D gene is left open where the match is weak. Where a row states a size, it is once, few, many or the class of an expanded clone; other rows omit it.

d_gene: TRBD1
j_gene: TRBJ1-4
abundance: -
v_gene: TRBV18
CDR3nt: TGTGCCAGCTCTCCGGACAGGGGGCGAGAAAAACTGTTTTTT
CDR3aa: CASSPDRGREKLFF

d_gene: -
j_gene: TRBJ1-2
abundance: -
v_gene: TRBV6-6
CDR3nt: TGTGCCAGCAGTTACGACGGAGACTATGGCTACACCTTC
CDR3aa: CASSYDGDYGYTF

d_gene: -
j_gene: TRBJ1-5
abundance: -
v_gene: TRBV15
CDR3nt: TGTGCCACCAGCAGAGATAATTTAGGGGGTCAGCCCCAGCATTTT
CDR3aa: CATSRDNLGGQPQHF

d_gene: -
j_gene: TRBJ1-6
abundance: -
v_gene: TRBV27
CDR3nt: TGTGCCAGCAGTTACTACCTCCAGGGGTTTAATAATTCACCCCTCCACTTT
CDR3aa: CASSYYLQGFNNSPLHF

d_gene: -
j_gene: TRBJ2-1
abundance: -
v_gene: TRBV6-6
CDR3nt: TGTGCCAGCCGGTTCCTAGTTGACTCCTACAATGAGCAGTTCTTC
CDR3aa: CASRFLVDSYNEQFF

d_gene: TRBD1
j_gene: TRBJ1-5
abundance: -
v_gene: TRBV27
CDR3nt: TGTGCCAGCAGTTTCGCCCGGGACAGGGGGAGCAATCAGCCCCAGCATTTT
CDR3aa: CASSFARDRGSNQPQHF

d_gene: -
j_gene: TRBJ1-1
abundance: -
v_gene: TRBV9
CDR3nt: TGTGCCAGCAGCGTAGACCTGGGGAACACTGAAGCTTTCTTT
CDR3aa: CASSVDLGNTEAFF

d_gene: -
j_gene: TRBJ2-7
abundance: -
v_gene: TRBV7-9
CDR3nt: TGTGCCAGCAGCTTAGAATACGAGCAGTACTTC
CDR3aa: CASSLEYEQYF

d_gene: -
j_gene: TRBJ1-5
abundance: -
v_gene: TRBV28
CDR3nt: TGTGCCAGCAGTCAACAAAATCAGCCCCAGCATTTT
CDR3aa: CASSQQNQPQHF

d_gene: -
j_gene: TRBJ1-5
abundance: few
v_gene: TRBV18
CDR3nt: TGTGCCAGCTCACCATCGGCCGATAGTGGCTCCCAGCATTTT
CDR3aa: CASSPSADSGSQHF

d_gene: -
j_gene: TRBJ2-5
abundance: -
v_gene: TRBV11-2
CDR3nt: TGTGCCAGCAGTCACATTGGGGCAGGGAGTGAAGAGACCCAGTACTTC
CDR3aa: CASSHIGAGSEETQYF

d_gene: TRBD2
j_gene: TRBJ2-1
abundance: -
v_gene: TRBV7-9
CDR3nt: TGTGCCAGCAGCTTAGTGATAGCGGGGGCCAACTACAATGAGCAGTTCTTC
CDR3aa: CASSLVIAGANYNEQFF

d_gene: -
j_gene: TRBJ1-1
abundance: few
v_gene: TRBV7-2
CDR3nt: TGTGCCAGCAACGATGATCTGAACACTGAAGCTTTCTTT
CDR3aa: CASNDDLNTEAFF

d_gene: -
j_gene: TRBJ2-6
abundance: -
v_gene: TRBV30
CDR3nt: TGTGCCTGGAGCGAACAGAGCTCTGGGGCCAACGTCCTGACTTTC
CDR3aa: CAWSEQSSGANVLTF

d_gene: TRBD1
j_gene: TRBJ1-5
abundance: -
v_gene: TRBV2
CDR3nt: TGTGCCAGCAGCACCCGTGTGGAGGCAGGGGGAGTCGGCAATCAGCCCCAGCATTTT
CDR3aa: CASSTRVEAGGVGNQPQHF

d_gene: -
j_gene: TRBJ1-5
abundance: -
v_gene: TRBV5-1
CDR3nt: TGCGCCAGCAGCTTGGGCGGACAGAACAATCAGCCCCAGCATTTT
CDR3aa: CASSLGGQNNQPQHF

d_gene: TRBD1
j_gene: TRBJ2-5
abundance: -
v_gene: TRBV5-5
CDR3nt: TGTGCCAGCAGCAGCCACCGGGACAGGGTCGCCGAGACCCAGTACTTC
CDR3aa: CASSSHRDRVAETQYF

d_gene: -
j_gene: TRBJ2-6
abundance: -
v_gene: TRBV6-6
CDR3nt: TGTGCCAGCAGTTACTTGGGGACGACTGGGGCCAACGTCCTGACTTTC
CDR3aa: CASSYLGTTGANVLTF

d_gene: -
j_gene: TRBJ2-1
abundance: once
v_gene: TRBV2
CDR3nt: TGTGCCAGCTCTACTCCGGGACGGCGCTCCTACAATGAGCAGTTCTTC
CDR3aa: CASSTPGRRSYNEQFF

d_gene: TRBD2
j_gene: TRBJ2-1
abundance: once
v_gene: TRBV4-1
CDR3nt: TGCGCCAGCAGCCCAACTTATCTAGCGGGGGGGCTTATTAATGAGCAGTTCTTC
CDR3aa: CASSPTYLAGGLINEQFF

d_gene: -
j_gene: TRBJ1-6
abundance: -
v_gene: TRBV19
CDR3nt: TGTGCCAGTAGTACAGGGAGGTTGGGTTCACCCCTCCACTTT
CDR3aa: CASSTGRLGSPLHF

d_gene: TRBD1
j_gene: TRBJ1-1
abundance: -
v_gene: TRBV11-1
CDR3nt: TGTGCCAGCAGCAAGAGACAGGGGGCGCGGGTTGGGGTCACTGAAGCTTTCTTT
CDR3aa: CASSKRQGARVGVTEAFF

d_gene: -
j_gene: TRBJ2-3
abundance: -
v_gene: TRBV5-1
CDR3nt: TGCGCCAGCAGCTTGGTGGGCACAGATACGCAGTATTTT
CDR3aa: CASSLVGTDTQYF